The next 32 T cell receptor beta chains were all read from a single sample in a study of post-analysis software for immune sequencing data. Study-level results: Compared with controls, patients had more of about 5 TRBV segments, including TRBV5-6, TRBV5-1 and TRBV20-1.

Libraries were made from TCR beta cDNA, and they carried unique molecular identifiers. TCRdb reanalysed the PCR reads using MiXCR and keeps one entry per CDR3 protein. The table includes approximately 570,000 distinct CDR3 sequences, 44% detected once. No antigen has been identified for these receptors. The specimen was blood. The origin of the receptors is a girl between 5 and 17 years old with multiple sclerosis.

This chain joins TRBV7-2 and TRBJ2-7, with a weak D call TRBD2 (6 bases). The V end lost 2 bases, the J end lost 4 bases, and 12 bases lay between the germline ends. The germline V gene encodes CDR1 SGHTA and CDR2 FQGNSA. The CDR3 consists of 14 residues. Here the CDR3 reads CASSLSTGEYEQYF. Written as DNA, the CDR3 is TGTGCCAGCAGCTTAAGCACGGGGGAATACGAGCAGTACTTC.

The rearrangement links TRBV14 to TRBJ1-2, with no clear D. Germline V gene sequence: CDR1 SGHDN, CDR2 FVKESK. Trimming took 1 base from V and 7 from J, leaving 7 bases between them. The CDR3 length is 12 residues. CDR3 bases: TGTGCCAGCAGCCAAGTAGGATTTGGCTACACCTTC. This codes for CASSQVGFGYTF.

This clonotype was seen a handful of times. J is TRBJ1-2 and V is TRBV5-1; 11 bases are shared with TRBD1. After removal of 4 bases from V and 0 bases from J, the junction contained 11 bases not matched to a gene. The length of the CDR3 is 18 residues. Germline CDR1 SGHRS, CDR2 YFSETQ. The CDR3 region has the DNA TGCGCCAGCAGCCGACGAATAACGGACAGGGGGCCTAACTATGGCTACACCTTC. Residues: CASSRRITDRGPNYGYTF.

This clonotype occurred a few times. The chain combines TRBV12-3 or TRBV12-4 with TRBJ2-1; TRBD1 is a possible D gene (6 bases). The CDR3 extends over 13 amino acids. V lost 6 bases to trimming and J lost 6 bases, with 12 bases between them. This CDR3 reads CASRSRGGNEQFF. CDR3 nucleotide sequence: TGTGCCAGCAGGAGCAGGGGCGGCAATGAGCAGTTCTTC.

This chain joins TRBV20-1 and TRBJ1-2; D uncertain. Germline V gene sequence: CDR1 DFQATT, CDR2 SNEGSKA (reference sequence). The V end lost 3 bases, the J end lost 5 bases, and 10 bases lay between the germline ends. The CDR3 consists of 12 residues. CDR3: CSARELKYGYTF. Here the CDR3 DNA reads TGCAGTGCTAGGGAACTGAAGTATGGCTACACCTTC.

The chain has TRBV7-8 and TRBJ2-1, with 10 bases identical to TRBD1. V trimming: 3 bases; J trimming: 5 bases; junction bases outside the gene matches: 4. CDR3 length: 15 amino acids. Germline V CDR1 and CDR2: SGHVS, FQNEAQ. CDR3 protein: CASSFDRGPHNEQFF. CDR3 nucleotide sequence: TGTGCCAGCAGCTTCGACAGGGGGCCCCACAATGAGCAGTTCTTC.

CDR3 residues: CASSPTGTGGKNYGYTF. The CDR3 DNA is TGCGCCAGCAGCCCTACCGGGACAGGGGGTAAGAACTATGGCTACACCTTC. The gene calls are TRBV5-1 and TRBJ1-2; TRBD1 aligns across 11 bases. The CDR3 has 17 residues. Germline V gene data show CDR1 as SGHRS and CDR2 as YFSETQ. The junction had 10 bases not matched to a gene; V was cut back by 4 bases and J by 2 bases.

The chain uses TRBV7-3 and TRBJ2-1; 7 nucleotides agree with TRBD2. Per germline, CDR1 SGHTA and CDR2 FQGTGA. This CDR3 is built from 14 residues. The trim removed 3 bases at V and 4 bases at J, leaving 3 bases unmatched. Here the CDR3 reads CASSFRGGYNEQFF. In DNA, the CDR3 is TGTGCCAGCAGCTTCCGCGGGGGATACAATGAGCAGTTCTTC.

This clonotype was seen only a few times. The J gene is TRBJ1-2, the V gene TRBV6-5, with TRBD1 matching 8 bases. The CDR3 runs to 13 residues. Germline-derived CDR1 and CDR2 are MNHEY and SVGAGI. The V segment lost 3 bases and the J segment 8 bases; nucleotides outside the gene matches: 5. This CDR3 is CASSYGQGRGYTF. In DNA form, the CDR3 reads TGTGCCAGCAGTTATGGACAGGGTCGCGGCTACACCTTC.

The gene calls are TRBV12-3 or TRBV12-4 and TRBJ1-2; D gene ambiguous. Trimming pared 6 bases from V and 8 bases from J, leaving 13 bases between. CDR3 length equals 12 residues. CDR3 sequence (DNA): TGTGCCAGCAGCCTTATAAGCACCGGCTACACCTTC. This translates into CASSLISTGYTF.

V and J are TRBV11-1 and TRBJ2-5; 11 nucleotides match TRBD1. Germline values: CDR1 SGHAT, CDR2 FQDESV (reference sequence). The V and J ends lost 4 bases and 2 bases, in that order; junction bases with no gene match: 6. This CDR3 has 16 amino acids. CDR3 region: CASSYLGTGGQETQYF. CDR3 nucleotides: TGTGCCAGCAGCTATCTTGGGACAGGGGGACAAGAGACCCAGTACTTC.

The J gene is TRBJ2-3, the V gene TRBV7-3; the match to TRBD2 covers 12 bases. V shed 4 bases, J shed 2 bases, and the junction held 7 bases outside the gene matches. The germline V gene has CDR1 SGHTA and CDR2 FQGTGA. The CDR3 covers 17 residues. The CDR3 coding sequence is TGTGCCAGCAGCTCTGGACTAGCGGGGCCCACCACAGATACGCAGTATTTT. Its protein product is CASSSGLAGPTTDTQYF.

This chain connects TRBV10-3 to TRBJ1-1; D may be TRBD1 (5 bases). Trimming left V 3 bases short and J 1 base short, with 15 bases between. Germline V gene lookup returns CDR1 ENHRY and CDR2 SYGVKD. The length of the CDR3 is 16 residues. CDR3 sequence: CAISEPQTAGNTEAFF. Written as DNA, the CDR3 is TGTGCCATCAGTGAACCCCAGACAGCTGGGAACACTGAAGCTTTCTTT.

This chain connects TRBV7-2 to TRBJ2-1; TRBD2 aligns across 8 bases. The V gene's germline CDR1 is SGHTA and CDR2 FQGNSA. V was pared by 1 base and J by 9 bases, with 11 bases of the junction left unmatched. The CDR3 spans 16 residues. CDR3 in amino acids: CASSLEAGGGFSEQFF. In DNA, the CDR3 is TGTGCCAGCAGCTTAGAAGCCGGGGGGGGTTTTAGTGAGCAGTTCTTC.

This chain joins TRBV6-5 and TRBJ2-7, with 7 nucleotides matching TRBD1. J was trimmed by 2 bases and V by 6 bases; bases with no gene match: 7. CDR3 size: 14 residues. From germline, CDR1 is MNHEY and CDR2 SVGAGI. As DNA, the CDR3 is TGTGCCAGCAGGACACGACAGGGAACCTACGAGCAGTACTTC. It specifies CASRTRQGTYEQYF.

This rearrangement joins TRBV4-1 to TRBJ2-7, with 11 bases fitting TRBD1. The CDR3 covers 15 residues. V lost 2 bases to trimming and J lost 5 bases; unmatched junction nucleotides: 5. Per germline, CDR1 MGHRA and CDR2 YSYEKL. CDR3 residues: CASSQRGQGVDEQYF. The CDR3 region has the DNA TGCGCCAGCAGCCAAAGGGGACAGGGGGTAGACGAGCAGTACTTC.

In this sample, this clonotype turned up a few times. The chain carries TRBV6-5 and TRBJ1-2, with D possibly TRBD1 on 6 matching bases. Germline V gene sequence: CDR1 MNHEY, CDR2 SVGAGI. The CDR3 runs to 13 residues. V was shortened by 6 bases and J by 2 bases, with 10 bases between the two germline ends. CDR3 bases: TGTGCCAGCAGAGAAGGGGGGAACTATGGCTACACCTTC. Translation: CASREGGNYGYTF.

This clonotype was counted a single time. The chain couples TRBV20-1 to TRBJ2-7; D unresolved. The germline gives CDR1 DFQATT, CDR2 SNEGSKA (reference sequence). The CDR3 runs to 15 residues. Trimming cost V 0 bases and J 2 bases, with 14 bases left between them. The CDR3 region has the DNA TGCAGTGCTAGAGACCCCCAGACTCGTACCTACGAGCAGTACTTC. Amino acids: CSARDPQTRTYEQYF.

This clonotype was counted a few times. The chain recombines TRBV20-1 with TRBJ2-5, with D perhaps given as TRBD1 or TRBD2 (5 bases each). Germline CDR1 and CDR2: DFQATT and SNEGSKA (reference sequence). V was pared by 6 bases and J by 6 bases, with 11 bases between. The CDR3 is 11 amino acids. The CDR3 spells CSAGPGQTQYF. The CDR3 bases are TGCAGTGCGGGACCCGGTCAGACCCAGTACTTC.

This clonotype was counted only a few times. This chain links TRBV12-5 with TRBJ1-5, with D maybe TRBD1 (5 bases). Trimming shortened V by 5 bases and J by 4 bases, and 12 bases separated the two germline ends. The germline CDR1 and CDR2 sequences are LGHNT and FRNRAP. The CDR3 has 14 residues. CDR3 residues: CASGPGGGNQPQHF. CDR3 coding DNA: TGTGCTAGTGGTCCCGGGGGGGGGAATCAGCCCCAGCATTTT.

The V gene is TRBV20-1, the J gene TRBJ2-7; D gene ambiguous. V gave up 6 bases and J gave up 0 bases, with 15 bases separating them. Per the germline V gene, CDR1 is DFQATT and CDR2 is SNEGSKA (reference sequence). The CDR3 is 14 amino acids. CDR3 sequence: CSAVSDAISYEQYF. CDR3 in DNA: TGCAGTGCAGTCTCGGACGCAATCTCCTACGAGCAGTACTTC.

The CDR3 region has the DNA TGTGCCAGCAGTTTCTCTTCCGGGGCAGCGTACGAGCAGTACTTC. Encoded protein: CASSFSSGAAYEQYF. This sequence joins TRBV12-3 or TRBV12-4 and TRBJ2-7, with D possibly being TRBD1 or TRBD2 (5 bases each). This CDR3 is built from 15 residues. Trimming shortened V by 3 bases and J by 4 bases, and 16 bases separated the two germline ends.

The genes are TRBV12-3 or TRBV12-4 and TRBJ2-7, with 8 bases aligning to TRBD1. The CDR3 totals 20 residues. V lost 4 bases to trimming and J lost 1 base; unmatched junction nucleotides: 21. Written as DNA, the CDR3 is TGTGCCAGCAGTTCAAGGGCAGGCGGACAGGGATTTTCTCCTTCCTACGAGCAGTACTTC. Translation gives CASSSRAGGQGFSPSYEQYF.

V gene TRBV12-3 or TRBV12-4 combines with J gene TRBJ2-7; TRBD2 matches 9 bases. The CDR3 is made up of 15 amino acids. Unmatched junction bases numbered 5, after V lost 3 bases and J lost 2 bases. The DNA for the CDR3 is TGTGCCAGCAGTTTTGTGCTAGCGGGGACCTACGAGCAGTACTTC. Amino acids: CASSFVLAGTYEQYF.

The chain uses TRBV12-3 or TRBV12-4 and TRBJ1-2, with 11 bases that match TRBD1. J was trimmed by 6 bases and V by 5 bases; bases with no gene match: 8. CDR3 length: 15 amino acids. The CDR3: CASSPRTGGMDGYTF. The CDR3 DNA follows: TGTGCCAGCAGTCCCCGGACAGGGGGCATGGATGGCTACACCTTC.

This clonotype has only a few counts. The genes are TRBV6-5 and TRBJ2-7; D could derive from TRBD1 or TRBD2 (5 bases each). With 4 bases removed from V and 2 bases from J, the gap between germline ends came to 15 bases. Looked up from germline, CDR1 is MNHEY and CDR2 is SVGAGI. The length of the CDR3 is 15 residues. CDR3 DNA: TGTGCCAGCAGTTCCCCCGGGACGGCCGCCTACGAGCAGTACTTC. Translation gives CASSSPGTAAYEQYF.

The CDR3 loop is CASKGLADAYEQYF. DNA of the CDR3: TGTGCCAGCAAAGGACTAGCGGACGCCTACGAGCAGTACTTC. This chain connects TRBV12-3 or TRBV12-4 to TRBJ2-7, with 10 positions matching TRBD2. This CDR3 has 14 amino acids. V dropped 7 bases and J dropped 2; count of bases not matched to a gene: 5.

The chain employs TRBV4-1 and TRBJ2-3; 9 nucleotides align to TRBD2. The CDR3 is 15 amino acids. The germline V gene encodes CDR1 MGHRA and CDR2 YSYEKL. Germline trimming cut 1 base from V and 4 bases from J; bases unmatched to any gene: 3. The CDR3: CASSQGGRAPDTQYF. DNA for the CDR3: TGCGCCAGCAGCCAAGGCGGGAGGGCCCCAGATACGCAGTATTTT.

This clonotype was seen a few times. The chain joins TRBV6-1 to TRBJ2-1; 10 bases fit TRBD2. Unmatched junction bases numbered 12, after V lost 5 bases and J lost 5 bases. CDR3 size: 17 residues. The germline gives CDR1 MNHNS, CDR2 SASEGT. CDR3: CASSPWHRTSGNNEQFF. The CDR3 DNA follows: TGTGCCAGCAGTCCCTGGCACCGGACTAGCGGAAACAATGAGCAGTTCTTC.

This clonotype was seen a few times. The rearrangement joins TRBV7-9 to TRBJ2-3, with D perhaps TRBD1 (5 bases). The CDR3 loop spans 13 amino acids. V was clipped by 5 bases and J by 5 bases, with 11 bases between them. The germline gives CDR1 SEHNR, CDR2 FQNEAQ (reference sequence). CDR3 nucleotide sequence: TGTGCCAGCAGCCGGACAAGGCAAGATACGCAGTATTTT. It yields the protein CASSRTRQDTQYF.

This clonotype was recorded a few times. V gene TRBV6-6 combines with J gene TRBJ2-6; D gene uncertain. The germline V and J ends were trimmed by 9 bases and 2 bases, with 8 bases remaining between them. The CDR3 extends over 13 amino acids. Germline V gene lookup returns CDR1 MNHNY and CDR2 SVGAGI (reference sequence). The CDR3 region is CASQVPGANVLTF. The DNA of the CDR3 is TGTGCCAGTCAGGTTCCTGGGGCCAACGTCCTGACTTTC.

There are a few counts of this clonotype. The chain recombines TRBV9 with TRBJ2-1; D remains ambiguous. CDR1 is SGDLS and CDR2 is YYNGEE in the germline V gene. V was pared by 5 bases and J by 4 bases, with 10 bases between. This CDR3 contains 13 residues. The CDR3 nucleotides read TGTGCCAGCAGTGTCGACGGTTACAATGAGCAGTTCTTC. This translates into CASSVDGYNEQFF.